This paragraph reports one T cell receptor beta chain. What it binds is not known. The sample is drawn from a study of graft-versus-host responses after intestinal transplantation. Study outcomes and limitations: The recipient marrow held GvH clones, and some of them showed up first in ileum or blood.

Produced via immunoSEQ multiplex PCR; TCRdb's table is partial and in-frame only. Of 25,000 to 30,000 clones in the sample, about 93% were seen once. The CDR3 contains 14 residues. Germline CDR1 and CDR2: SEHNR and FQNEAQ (reference sequence). V was trimmed by 3 bases and J by 2 bases, leaving 10 bases between them. The receptor was derived from a human patient who received an intestinal transplant, so some T cells may come from the graft donor. Specimen: PBMCs, collected nearly 31 days after intestinal transplant. The chain joins TRBV7-9 to TRBJ1-1; TRBD1 might be the D (6 bases). For the CDR3, the DNA is TGTGCCAGCAGCTTCCCGGGGGGCAACACTGAAGCTTTCTTT. Translating gives CASSFPGGNTEAFF.